The clone carrying this T cell receptor beta chain was detected many times. The antigen remains undetermined. The V and J ends lost 6 bases and 4 bases, in that order; junction bases with no gene match: 2. Looked up from germline, CDR1 is SQVTM and CDR2 is ANQGSEA. The CDR3 totals 12 residues. This sample is part of a study of CD8+CD57+ T cells in acquired aplastic anemia. Study outcomes and limitations: A significant difference in CD8+ Simpson's diversity between patients and controls was not found.

Previously, flow cytometry had revealed CD8+CD57+ cell expansion in the patients chosen for sequencing. TCR beta VDJ and CDR3 were profiled, and genomic DNA was the template. One entry per CDR3 protein, called by TCRdb with MiXCR from the reads. Of under 200,000 distinct CDR3 sequences in the sample, roughly 50% were seen once. Input material: sorted CD4+, CD8+, or CD8+CD57+ T cells (not recorded which) from PBMCs. The chain recombines TRBV29-1 with TRBJ1-3, with 8 bases that match TRBD1. This TCR was recovered from a human donor with aplastic anemia. The CDR3, as DNA: TGCAGCGTAGACAGGGGCGGAAACACCATATATTTT. Residues: CSVDRGGNTIYF.